This T cell receptor beta chain came from a study of blood T cell repertoires in COVID-19. Background on the study: Both acute and convalescent COVID-19 samples were obtained from the United States, Italy and Spain.

The CDR3 is made up of 14 amino acids. In germline, CDR1 is SGHRS, CDR2 YFSETQ. V gave up 0 bases and J gave up 2 bases, with 7 bases separating them. Assay: immunoSEQ multiplex PCR; the TCRdb copy retains only in-frame clones and omits some. The table records tens of thousands of clones, 90% of them present only once. This sequence was found in a woman older than 75 with acute or convalescent COVID-19. The sequencing sample was made of peripheral blood. The chain links TRBV5-1 to TRBJ2-3; D is undetermined. CDR3 bases: TGCGCCAGCAGCTTGGGAACTCTCACAGATACGCAGTATTTT. As protein: CASSLGTLTDTQYF. Combining the CDR3 with reference TRBV5-1 and TRBJ2-3 gives the whole variable domain KAGVTQTPRYLIKTRGQQVTLSCSPISGHRSVSWYQQTPGQGLQFLFEYFSETQRNKGNFPGRFSGRQFSNSRSEMNVSTLELGDSALYLCASSLGTLTDTQYFGPGTRLTVL.